This T cell receptor (beta chain) came from a study of Graves' ophthalmopathy and Graves' hyperthyroidism. General study points: Also, most clonotypes expanded in the thyroid above 0.001 frequency appeared in blood.

RNA transcripts yielded amplified TCR beta CDR3 regions. Second-round multiplex PCR came after a first-round RT-PCR that employed HTBI primers. TCRdb used MiXCR to reprocess the multiplex PCR reads, holding one entry per CDR3 protein. Of 400,000 to 450,000 distinct CDR3 sequences in the sample, roughly 20% were seen once. The sample holds many counts of this clonotype. Antigen: not known. CDR1 and CDR2 from the germline V gene are LNHDA and SQIVND (reference sequence). CDR3 length equals 15 residues. V was shortened by 3 bases and J by 8 bases, with 17 bases between the two germline ends. The rearrangement links TRBV19 to TRBJ2-4; perhaps TRBD1 as D (5 bases). This receptor was obtained from a woman under 30 with stable Graves' hyperthyroidism. Sequencing was done on a sample of peripheral blood. The CDR3 DNA is TGTGCCAGTAGTATTGGGGCCAACCCGGCGGACATTCAGTACTTC. Translation: CASSIGANPADIQYF. Full variable domain (remainder filled in from reference TRBV19 and TRBJ2-4): DGGITQSPKYLFRKEGQNVTLSCEQNLNHDAMYWYRQDPGQGLRLIYYSQIVNDFQKGDIAEGYSVSREKKESFPLTVTSAQKNPTAFYLCASSIGANPADIQYFGAGTRLSVL.